This T cell receptor (beta chain) was found in a study of read filtering for tumor transcriptome and immune sequencing. Ten or more counts support this clonotype. Molecular barcoded adaptors covering alpha/delta and beta/gamma chains were used on about 390 ng RNA. MiXCR, applied by TCRdb to the reads, yields one record per CDR3 protein. The profile shows 85,000 to 100,000 distinct CDR3 sequences, 20% to 25% of them singletons. The CDR3 spans 12 residues. The germline V and J ends were trimmed by 4 bases and 9 bases, with 7 bases remaining between them. Germline V gene sequence: CDR1 LGHDT, CDR2 YNNKEL (reference sequence).

Sequencing was carried out using a population of CD138-negative cells sorted from bone marrow. The sequence was collected from a donor aged 40 or older with multiple myeloma. The V gene is TRBV3-1, the J gene TRBJ1-6; D uncertain. CDR3 coding DNA: TGTGCCAGCAGCCTGATCCGTTCACCCCTCCACTTT. Amino acid sequence: CASSLIRSPLHF.